The sequence of this TCR beta chain was determined in a study of blood T cell repertoires in COVID-19. Study context: Acute-phase and convalescent COVID-19 samples originated in the United States, Italy and Spain. T cells, B-cell-depleted T cells, or PBMCs provided the cDNA or gDNA that served as material.

Membership in each cohort depended on participant-reported clinical history. In the study's own analysis: Using reference gene primer amplification, nucleated cell counts were estimated. The assay was immunoSEQ multiplex PCR, and TCRdb's table has in-frame clones only and misses some. The V and J calls and the clone size are those of that table, but D and trimming were determined from the DNA. The table includes about 200,000 clones, around 82% detected once. The CDR3 length is 16 residues. Looked up from germline, CDR1 is SGHTA and CDR2 is FQGNSA. V gave up 3 bases and J gave up 3 bases, with 16 bases separating them.

The gene calls are TRBV7-2 and TRBJ2-3; TRBD1 is a possible D gene (6 bases). This TCR came from a middle-aged woman with acute COVID-19. The sample was PBMCs or T cells enriched from blood (not recorded which). CDR3 protein: CASSFGQNPLTDTQYF. CDR3 DNA sequence: TGTGCCAGCAGCTTCGGACAGAATCCCCTAACAGATACGCAGTATTTT.